This T cell receptor beta chain was observed in a study of T cells in Graves' hyperthyroidism and ophthalmopathy. 8.5 to 10 ml of fresh peripheral blood supplied the PBMCs. This clonotype was observed many times. Its target is unknown. Study-level findings and limits: Also found in blood were most expanded thyroid clonotypes above 0.001.

What was amplified from RNA transcripts were TCR beta CDR3 regions. Initially, a first-round RT-PCR of the TCR CDR3 employed the HTBI primer set. Via MiXCR, TCRdb re-called the multiplex PCR reads, giving one row per CDR3 protein. The sample shows a few hundred thousand distinct CDR3 sequences, around an eighth of them seen only once. The V gene lost 7 bases and the J gene lost 1 base, with 19 bases spanning the gap. The CDR3 runs 16 residues. Germline CDR1 is MNHNS and CDR2 is SASEGT. Sequenced material: blood. The rearrangement uses TRBV6-1 and TRBJ1-1; possible D gene TRBD1, 5 bases. This sequence originates from a woman younger than 35 with Graves' hyperthyroidism. The CDR3 DNA reads as TGTGCCAGCACCTACGGGGGGACGTGGGGGAACACTGAAGCTTTCTTT. This sequence encodes CASTYGGTWGNTEAFF.